Presented here are 26 T cell receptor beta chains from one specimen sequenced in a study of blood T cell repertoires in COVID-19. Only in-frame clones appear in the TCRdb table, and some are missing; sequencing was by immunoSEQ multiplex PCR. The top ten clones hold over 6.5% of a sample with some 160,000 clones, approximately 79% of them seen once. Sequenced sample: peripheral blood. These receptors all stem from a man aged 50-60 years with active or convalescent COVID-19.

This chain connects TRBV6-2 or TRBV6-3 to TRBJ2-7; TRBD2 is a possible D gene (5 bases). CDR3 length equals 16 residues. Germline CDR1 and CDR2: MNHEY and SVGEGT. The V gene lost 0 bases and the J gene lost 6 bases, with 18 bases spanning the gap. CDR3 residues: CASSYSTMPFGGEQYF. The CDR3 DNA reads as TGTGCCAGCAGTTACTCAACGATGCCCTTCGGAGGCGAGCAGTACTTC.

The chain joins TRBV5-4 to TRBJ1-6, with TRBD1 matching 7 bases. The CDR3 length is 19 residues. V lost 1 base and J lost 6; bases outside the gene matches: 16. Germline CDR1 SGHNT, CDR2 YYREEE (reference sequence). The CDR3 loop is CASSLPHRQGSNRNSPLHF. The CDR3 DNA follows: TGTGCCAGCAGCTTGCCCCACCGACAGGGTTCAAACCGTAATTCACCCCTCCACTTT. The complete variable domain, with remaining parts taken from reference TRBV5-4 and TRBJ1-6, reads ETGVTQSPTHLIKTRGQQVTLRCSSQSGHNTVSWYQQALGQGPQFIFQYYREEENGRGNFPPRFSGLQFPNYSSELNVNALELDDSALYLCASSLPHRQGSNRNSPLHFGNGTRLTVT.

This clone was counted between two and nine times. The chain carries TRBV7-2 and TRBJ2-7; TRBD1 matches at 7 bases. The CDR3 is 13 amino acids. Germline V CDR1 and CDR2: SGHTA, FQGNSA. J lost 3 bases, V lost 5 bases, and 4 bases had no gene match. The CDR3 protein is CASSEDRVYEQYF. The CDR3 DNA follows: TGTGCCAGCAGCGAAGACAGGGTCTACGAGCAGTACTTC. Full variable domain (outside the CDR3, taken from reference TRBV7-2 and TRBJ2-7): GAGVSQSPSNKVTEKGKDVELRCDPISGHTALYWYRQSLGQGLEFLIYFQGNSAPDKSGLPSDRFSAERTGGSVSTLTIQRTQQEDSAVYLCASSEDRVYEQYFGPGTRLTVT.

This clone was seen a single time. The CDR3 loop reads CASSQDRAGNQPQHF. CDR3 DNA sequence: TGTGCCAGCAGCCAAGACAGGGCCGGCAATCAGCCCCAGCATTTT. The V call is TRBV4-2, the J call TRBJ1-5; tentative D call: TRBD1 (5 bases). This CDR3 region has 15 residues. The V gene lost 0 bases and the J gene lost 2 bases, with 8 bases spanning the gap. The germline gives CDR1 LGHNA, CDR2 YNFKEQ.

This clone showed up just once. V is TRBV10-3 and J is TRBJ2-7; a possible D gene is TRBD2 (5 bases). The CDR3 totals 14 residues. V gave up 0 bases and J gave up 3 bases, with 9 bases separating them. CDR1 ENHRY and CDR2 SYGVKD come from the germline V gene. The CDR3 protein is CAISESPGGYEQYF. CDR3 DNA: TGTGCCATCAGTGAGTCCCCAGGAGGCTACGAGCAGTACTTC.

This chain joins TRBV21-1 and TRBJ2-2; the table names TRBD1, a call not compared with the DNA. TRBV21-1 is reported as a pseudogene. The CDR3 loop spans 17 amino acids. In DNA, the CDR3 is TGTGCCAGCAGCGTGGGACAGGGGCCTACCGACACCGGGGAGCTGTTTTTT. Its protein is CASSVGQGPTDTGELFF.

The V call is TRBV29-1, the J call TRBJ1-2; TRBD1 matches at 7 bases. CDR1 is SQVTM and CDR2 is ANQGSEA in the germline V gene. The CDR3 runs to 13 residues. J gave up 2 bases and V 6 bases, and 6 bases lay outside the gene matches. The CDR3 reads CSVVDRANYGYTF. CDR3 coding DNA: TGCAGCGTGGTTGACAGGGCCAACTATGGCTACACCTTC.

The chain links TRBV7-3 to TRBJ2-4, with 9 bases matching TRBD1. This CDR3 has 14 amino acids. CDR1 SGHTA and CDR2 FQGTGA come from the germline V gene. The V segment lost 5 bases and the J segment 8 bases; nucleotides outside the gene matches: 7. The CDR3 here is CASSPGQGADIQYF. The CDR3 nucleotides read TGTGCCAGCAGCCCGGGACAGGGTGCGGACATTCAGTACTTC.

V is TRBV7-9 and J is TRBJ1-3; D uncertain. Germline V CDR1 and CDR2: SEHNR, FQNEAQ (reference sequence). CDR3 length equals 14 residues. Trimming left V 4 bases short and J 2 bases short, with 9 bases between. The DNA of the CDR3 is TGTGCCAGCAGCTCCGGGGTGACTGGAAACACCATATATTTT. Translated, it gives CASSSGVTGNTIYF.

This sequence joins TRBV14 and TRBJ2-5; TRBD1 is a possible D gene (7 bases). Germline assignment: CDR1 SGHDN and CDR2 FVKESK. CDR3 length: 16 amino acids. Trimming shortened V by 1 base and J by 5 bases, and 17 bases separated the two germline ends. CDR3 sequence reads: CASSQAPGGYLETQYF. As DNA, the CDR3 is TGTGCCAGCAGCCAAGCCCCAGGGGGGTACTTGGAGACCCAGTACTTC.

This clone was observed a few times. This chain uses TRBV2 with TRBJ2-7; D might be TRBD1 (6 bases). Germline V lookup: CDR1 SNHLY, CDR2 FYNNEI. The V gene lost 9 bases and the J gene lost 0 bases, with 9 bases spanning the gap. This CDR3 is 12 amino acids long. CDR3 in amino acids: CARGDTSYEQYF. For the CDR3, the DNA is TGTGCCAGGGGGGACACCTCCTACGAGCAGTACTTC. Full variable domain (remainder filled in from reference TRBV2 and TRBJ2-7): EPEVTQTPSHQVTQMGQEVILRCVPISNHLYFYWYRQILGQKVEFLVSFYNNEISEKSEIFDDQFSVERPDGSNFTLKIRSTKLEDSAMYFCARGDTSYEQYFGPGTRLTVT.

This clone has only a few counts. In DNA form, the CDR3 reads TGTGCCAGCAGTGAATTGGGACAGGACTACGAGCAGTACTTC. It encodes CASSELGQDYEQYF. V and J are TRBV25-1 and TRBJ2-7; TRBD1 aligns across 8 bases. This CDR3 region has 14 residues. CDR1 MGHDK and CDR2 SYGVNS come from the germline V gene. The trim removed 1 base at V and 3 bases at J, leaving 2 bases unmatched.

The V gene is TRBV28, the J gene TRBJ1-1; D may be TRBD1 (5 bases). Germline V lookup: CDR1 MDHEN, CDR2 SYDVKM. Trimming shortened V by 6 bases and J by 0 bases, and 20 bases separated the two germline ends. The CDR3 has 17 residues. The CDR3 bases are TGTGCCAGCAGCTCTATGGGGGACTATACCCTGAACACTGAAGCTTTCTTT. It yields the protein CASSSMGDYTLNTEAFF. Based on the CDR3 plus reference TRBV28 and TRBJ1-1, the full variable domain is DVKVTQSSRYLVKRTGEKVFLECVQDMDHENMFWYRQDPGLGLRLIYFSYDVKMKEKGDIPEGYSVSREKKERFSLILESASTNQTSMYLCASSSMGDYTLNTEAFFGQGTRLTVV.

There are a few counts of this clone. This chain connects TRBV27 to TRBJ2-7, with a weak D call TRBD2 (6 bases). Trimming left V 5 bases short and J 4 bases short, with 18 bases between. Per germline, CDR1 MNHEY and CDR2 SMNVEV (reference sequence). This CDR3 region has 15 residues. CDR3 nucleotides: TGTGCCAGCAGTCCGTCGAGGAGCGGGCCTTACGAGCAGTACTTC. Its translation: CASSPSRSGPYEQYF.

V usage is TRBV19 and J usage is TRBJ2-3, with TRBD2 matching 10 bases. Germline V gene data show CDR1 as LNHDA and CDR2 as SQIVND (reference sequence). The CDR3 is 15 amino acids. V lost 1 base to trimming and J lost 4 bases; unmatched junction nucleotides: 2. CDR3 loop: CASSIGAGGADTQYF. CDR3 coding DNA: TGTGCCAGTAGTATAGGAGCGGGAGGGGCAGATACGCAGTATTTT.

The chain joins TRBV3-1 (or the pseudogene TRBV3-2) to TRBJ1-2; maybe TRBD1 (6 bases). V was trimmed by 1 base and J by 0 bases, leaving 9 bases between them. This CDR3 has 15 residues. Germline values: CDR1 LGHDT, CDR2 YNNKEL (reference sequence). Written as DNA, the CDR3 is TGTGCCAGCAGCCAAGCGGGACACACTAACTATGGCTACACCTTC. Residues: CASSQAGHTNYGYTF.

The rearrangement links TRBV6-5 to TRBJ1-5; 7 nucleotides line up with TRBD1. V dropped 6 bases and J dropped 0; count of bases not matched to a gene: 5. Germline V gene lookup returns CDR1 MNHEY and CDR2 SVGAGI. The CDR3 has 15 residues. The CDR3: CASSPDRDSNQPQHF. For the CDR3, the DNA is TGTGCCAGCAGCCCCGACAGGGATAGCAATCAGCCCCAGCATTTT.

V is TRBV15 and J is TRBJ1-4, with 9 bases fitting TRBD1. The CDR3 length is 14 residues. Germline V CDR1 and CDR2: LNHNV, YYDKDF (reference sequence). V lost 5 bases, J lost 5 bases, and 3 bases stayed unmatched. CDR3 protein: CATSYDRGNEKLFF. The DNA for the CDR3 is TGTGCCACCAGCTACGACAGGGGGAATGAAAAACTGTTTTTT.

The V gene is TRBV3-1 (or the pseudogene TRBV3-2), the J gene TRBJ2-1, with D unclear. The CDR3 totals 15 residues. V lost 4 bases and J 0 bases, leaving 10 bases between the germline ends. Germline CDR1 LGHDT, CDR2 YNNKEL (reference sequence). The CDR3 nucleotides are TGTGCCAGCAGCCTTACTGCCCTCTCCTACAATGAGCAGTTCTTC. Translation: CASSLTALSYNEQFF.

This clone came up once. This chain's CDR3 is CASSPPAGSYEQYF. The CDR3, as DNA: TGTGCCAGCTCACCACCGGCAGGGTCCTACGAGCAGTACTTC. The chain is built from TRBV18 and TRBJ2-7, with D possibly TRBD1 on 5 matching bases. V lost 0 bases and J lost 1, with 7 bases in between. Germline V gene lookup returns CDR1 KGHSH and CDR2 LQKENI. The CDR3 is made up of 14 amino acids.

The gene calls are TRBV9 and TRBJ2-1; 9 nucleotides agree with TRBD2. V dropped 3 bases and J dropped 4; count of bases not matched to a gene: 8. The germline V gene has CDR1 SGDLS and CDR2 YYNGEE. The CDR3 consists of 16 residues. CDR3 sequence (DNA): TGTGCCAGCAGCGGGGTGGCGGGAGGGCTGTACAATGAGCAGTTCTTC. It yields the protein CASSGVAGGLYNEQFF.

For this clone: The sample contains more than one DNA sequence encoding this CDR3. V gene TRBV5-1 combines with J gene TRBJ1-1; D is undetermined. V lost 0 bases, J lost 1 base, and 7 bases lay in between. The CDR3 consists of 14 residues. Germline CDR1 and CDR2: SGHRS and YFSETQ. The chain's CDR3 is CASSLERGNTEAFF. The DNA for the CDR3 is TGCGCCAGCAGCTTGGAACGGGGGAACACTGAAGCTTTCTTT.

The chain joins TRBV5-6 to TRBJ1-1; possible D gene TRBD1, 5 bases. The CDR3 runs 15 residues. Between the trimmed V and J ends, which lost 7 bases and 2 bases, there was a span of 18 bases. Germline lookup yields CDR1 SGHDT and CDR2 YYEEEE. The CDR3 sequence is CASPLRGGGNTEAFF. CDR3 bases: TGTGCCAGCCCCCTTCGGGGGGGAGGAAACACTGAAGCTTTCTTT.

This rearrangement joins TRBV11-3 to TRBJ2-3, with 13 bases lining up with TRBD2. CDR3 size: 17 residues. The V gene end was trimmed by 5 bases and the J gene end by 6 bases; junction bases not matched to a gene: 11. Germline CDR1 SGHNT, CDR2 YENEEA. CDR3 bases: TGTGCCAGCAGCAACCTGGGGACTAGCGGGACGGCCGATACGCAGTATTTT. Translated, it gives CASSNLGTSGTADTQYF. Together with reference TRBV11-3 and TRBJ2-3, the CDR3 gives the full variable domain: EAGVVQSPRYKIIEKKQPVAFWCNPISGHNTLYWYLQNLGQGPELLIRYENEEAVDDSQLPKDRFSAERLKGVDSTLKIQPAELGDSAVYLCASSNLGTSGTADTQYFGPGTRLTVL.

Only a few counts were recorded for this clone. J is TRBJ2-7 and V is TRBV6-5, with a weak D call TRBD2 (6 bases). Trimming took 4 bases from V and 2 from J, leaving 15 bases between them. The CDR3 totals 15 residues. The germline CDR1 and CDR2 sequences are MNHEY and SVGAGI. The CDR3 sequence is CASSSVGGTPYEQYF. CDR3 DNA: TGTGCCAGCAGTTCCGTCGGCGGGACCCCCTACGAGCAGTACTTC.

On this clone itself: Sequence at one end of the junction differs from germline and may be a read error. The V call is TRBV19, the J call TRBJ2-3; 9 nucleotides align to TRBD2. In germline, CDR1 is LNHDA, CDR2 SQIVND (reference sequence). The CDR3 length is 14 residues. Here the CDR3 reads CASSDGTSRDTQYF. As DNA, the CDR3 is TGTGCCAGTAGTGACGGGACTAGCAGAGATACGCAGTATTTT.